Below, 9 T cell receptor beta chains from the same sample are listed, as sequenced in a study of identical twins. TCRdb analysed the 5' RACE reads with MiXCR anew, one entry per CDR3 protein. Found here are 640,000 or so distinct CDR3 sequences, roughly 6.2% of them singletons; the top ten hold 1.5% to 2%. Sequenced input: naive T cells sorted from blood. The origin of the receptors is a young man in good health.

This sequence joins TRBV5-5 and TRBJ2-7, with D possibly TRBD1 on 6 matching bases. V dropped 4 bases and J dropped 5 bases, with 16 bases sitting between them. Germline V lookup: CDR1 SGHKS, CDR2 YYEKEE (reference sequence). The CDR3 covers 14 residues. CDR3 amino acids: CASSITGTHNEQYF. CDR3 in DNA: TGTGCCAGCAGCATAACCGGGACACACAACGAGCAGTACTTC.

This clonotype was detected only a few times. CDR3 nucleotide sequence: TGTGCCAGCAGCGTTAATACGGGAGTGGAGACCCAGTACTTC. This sequence encodes CASSVNTGVETQYF. The rearrangement links TRBV9 to TRBJ2-5; D is possibly TRBD2 (6 bases). There are 14 residues in the CDR3. V was shortened by 2 bases and J by 5 bases, with 13 bases between the two germline ends. From germline, CDR1 is SGDLS and CDR2 YYNGEE.

This clonotype was seen more than once but under ten times. The gene calls are TRBV12-3 or TRBV12-4 and TRBJ1-6; D not resolved. V was clipped by 3 bases and J by 5 bases, with 8 bases between them. The CDR3 extends over 14 amino acids. The chain's CDR3 is CASSFHRDNSPLHF. The CDR3 DNA reads as TGTGCCAGCAGTTTCCACAGAGATAATTCACCCCTCCACTTT.

This clonotype was counted at least ten times. In DNA form, the CDR3 reads TGCGCCAGCAGCTTGCGTAGCGGGAGAAATCACAATGAGCAGTTCTTC. Residues: CASSLRSGRNHNEQFF. V and J are TRBV5-1 and TRBJ2-1; 9 nucleotides match TRBD2. The CDR3 sequence is 16 residues long. Germline CDR1 reads SGHRS; CDR2 reads YFSETQ. V lost 1 base to trimming and J lost 5 bases; unmatched junction nucleotides: 7.

The V call is TRBV5-1, the J call TRBJ2-1; 9 bases map to TRBD2. Germline V gives CDR1 SGHRS, CDR2 YFSETQ. Trimming took 0 bases from V and 10 from J; bases not matched to a gene: 14. The CDR3 is 17 residues long. This CDR3 reads CASSLERGGVAGVEQFF. CDR3 coding DNA: TGCGCCAGCAGCTTGGAGCGAGGGGGCGTAGCGGGAGTGGAGCAGTTCTTC.

This clonotype occurred many times. The CDR3 nucleotides read TGCGCCAGCAGCTTGGAGGCTAGTAGAAGAGATACGCAGTATTTT. This codes for CASSLEASRRDTQYF. This chain links TRBV5-1 with TRBJ2-3; D unresolved. Germline CDR1 is SGHRS and CDR2 is YFSETQ. The CDR3 runs to 15 residues. The V and J ends lost 0 bases and 5 bases respectively, with 13 bases between them.

This clonotype was counted at least ten times. The V call is TRBV6-8, the J call TRBJ2-7; 9 bases agree with TRBD2. The length of the CDR3 is 13 residues. Germline V lookup: CDR1 MNHGY, CDR2 SAAAGT. J was trimmed by 2 bases and V by 8 bases; bases with no gene match: 4. Here the CDR3 reads CASLSGRTYEQYV. CDR3 DNA: TGTGCCAGCTTGAGCGGGAGGACCTACGAGCAGTACGTC.

This clonotype was detected ten times or more. The rearrangement joins TRBV28 to TRBJ2-7; D is undetermined. Germline V gives CDR1 MDHEN, CDR2 SYDVKM. The CDR3 consists of 13 residues. Deletions cut 7 bases from V and 3 bases from J, with 13 bases between. The CDR3 nucleotides read TGTGCCAGCATTTCTACCTCTCACTACGAGCAGTACGTC. It is translated as CASISTSHYEQYV.

The table lists this clonotype with many counts. The chain carries TRBV5-5 and TRBJ1-5; D is uncertain. Germline V lookup: CDR1 SGHKS, CDR2 YYEKEE (reference sequence). V shed 0 bases and J shed 2 bases, with 12 bases lying between them. The CDR3 totals 16 residues. CDR3 protein: CASSLVSLGGNQPQHF. The CDR3 DNA reads as TGTGCCAGCAGCTTGGTCTCACTTGGCGGCAATCAGCCCCAGCATTTT.